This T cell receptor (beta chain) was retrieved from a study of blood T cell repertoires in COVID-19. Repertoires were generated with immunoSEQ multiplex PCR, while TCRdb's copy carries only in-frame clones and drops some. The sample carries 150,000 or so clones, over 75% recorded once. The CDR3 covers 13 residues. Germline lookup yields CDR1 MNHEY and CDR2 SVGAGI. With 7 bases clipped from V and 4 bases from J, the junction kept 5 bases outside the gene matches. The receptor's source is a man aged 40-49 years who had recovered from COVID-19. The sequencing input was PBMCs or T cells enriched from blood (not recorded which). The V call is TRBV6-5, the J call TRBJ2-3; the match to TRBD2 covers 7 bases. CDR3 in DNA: TGTGCCAGCAAAACGGGGAGGGCAGATACGCAGTATTTT. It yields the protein CASKTGRADTQYF.